The present TCR beta chain was sequenced within a study of shared clonotypes between healthy human individuals. At least ten counts were recorded for this clone. CDR3 length: 17 amino acids. The ends lost 0 bases at V and 4 bases at J; junction bases unmatched: 7. Looked up from germline, CDR1 is LNHDA and CDR2 is SQIVND (reference sequence). Only in-frame clones appear in the TCRdb table, and some are missing; sequencing was by immunoSEQ multiplex PCR. The data contain some 790,000 clones, around 70% of them singletons. The sample taken for sequencing was memory CD4+ T cells sorted from blood. The subset denotes: CD45RA-negative fraction. The rearrangement joins TRBV19 to TRBJ2-1; 9 bases fit TRBD2. The receptor was isolated from a woman in her thirties in good health. CDR3 sequence: CASSIDTGAGGYNEQFF. DNA of the CDR3: TGTGCCAGTAGTATAGATACCGGAGCGGGAGGATACAATGAGCAGTTCTTC.